The clone carrying this T cell receptor (beta chain) was counted a few times. TCRdb processed the RT-PCR reads anew with MiXCR; each CDR3 protein has one entry. There are approximately 430,000 distinct CDR3 sequences in the sample; 16% occur only once, and roughly 7% lies in the top ten. This sample is part of a study of patients and donors after allogeneic stem cell transplantation. The CDR3 runs to 13 residues. V lost 5 bases and J 2 bases, leaving 9 bases between the germline ends. From germline, CDR1 is SNHLY and CDR2 FYNNEI. Sequencing input: blood, either unsorted or a sorted T cell fraction (not recorded which). This chain connects TRBV2 to TRBJ1-2; D possibly corresponds to TRBD1 (6 bases). This receptor was identified in a human donor who was either an allogeneic HSCT recipient or a stem cell or donor lymphocyte infusion donor (not recorded which). It is not recorded whose cells these are; they may come from a transplant donor. This CDR3 is CASSSGTNYGYTF. The DNA of the CDR3 is TGTGCCAGCAGTTCAGGGACAAACTATGGCTACACCTTC.